The 5 T cell receptor beta chains below all came from one sample that was sequenced in a study of PD-1 blockade in classical Hodgkin lymphoma. Time point described: cycle 4 day 1 (C4D1), after 5 to 7 weeks of nivolumab. Every patient experienced relapse after autologous stem cell transplantation, and brentuximab vedotin exposure varied. Using immunoSEQ multiplex PCR, the repertoire was profiled, and TCRdb retains in-frame clones only, with some absent. Of 20,000 to 30,000 clones listed, approximately 88% are singletons. Sequencing was performed on peripheral blood mononuclear cells (PBMCs), taken before the fourth cycle of nivolumab. The receptors were sampled from a human donor with classical Hodgkin lymphoma.

This clone was seen a single time. This chain links TRBV10-2 with TRBJ2-7, with D perhaps matching TRBD2 (6 bases). The germline gives CDR1 WSHSY, CDR2 SAAADI. The V end lost 7 bases, the J end lost 4 bases, and 14 bases lay between the germline ends. The CDR3 has 13 residues. CDR3 in amino acids: CASTLMEGYEQYF. The CDR3 DNA reads TGCGCCAGCACCCTGATGGAGGGGTACGAGCAGTACTTC.

A single count supports this clone. The chain combines TRBV6-6 with TRBJ1-4; 8 nucleotides align to TRBD1. V shed 8 bases and J 8 bases; nucleotides not matched to a gene: 4. Germline V gives CDR1 MNHNY, CDR2 SVGAGI (reference sequence). The CDR3 is made up of 12 amino acids. The DNA of the CDR3 is TGTGCCAGCCGGACAGGGTTCGAAAAACTGTTTTTT. Protein sequence: CASRTGFEKLFF.

J is TRBJ1-5 and V is TRBV6-5; a possible D gene is TRBD1 (6 bases). CDR1 and CDR2 (germline): MNHEY, SVGAGI. Trimming took off 6 bases at V and 1 base at J, with 10 bases between the two ends. The CDR3 has 14 amino acids. The CDR3 is CASRRTGSNQPQHF. The CDR3, as DNA: TGTGCCAGCAGACGTACAGGGAGCAATCAGCCCCAGCATTTT.

The rearrangement joins TRBV6-4 to TRBJ2-1; no firm D call. Deletions cut 3 bases from V and 5 bases from J, with 14 bases between. The CDR3 has 15 amino acids. The germline gives CDR1 MRHNA, CDR2 SNTAGT. The chain's CDR3 is CASSEDFSNDNEQFF. Written as DNA, the CDR3 is TGTGCCAGCAGTGAAGACTTCTCAAACGACAATGAGCAGTTCTTC.

The chain has TRBV4-2 and TRBJ1-5, with D possibly being TRBD1 (5 bases). This CDR3 has 17 amino acids. Trimming took 3 bases from V and 2 from J, leaving 17 bases between them. Germline CDR1 reads LGHNA; CDR2 reads YNFKEQ. The CDR3 nucleotides read TGTGCCAGCAGCCACTCACCCCTCGTGGGGGGCAATCAGCCCCAGCATTTT. Translated: CASSHSPLVGGNQPQHF.